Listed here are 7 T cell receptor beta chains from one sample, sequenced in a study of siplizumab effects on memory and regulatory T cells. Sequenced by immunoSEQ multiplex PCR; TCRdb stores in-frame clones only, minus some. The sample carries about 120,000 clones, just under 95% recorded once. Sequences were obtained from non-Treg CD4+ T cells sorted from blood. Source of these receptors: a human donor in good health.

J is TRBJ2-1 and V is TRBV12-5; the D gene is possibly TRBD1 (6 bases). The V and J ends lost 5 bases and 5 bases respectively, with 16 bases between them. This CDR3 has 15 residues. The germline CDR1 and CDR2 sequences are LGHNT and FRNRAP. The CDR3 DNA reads TGTGCTAGTGGTCTAGGGGCAGGGGCAAACAATGAGCAGTTCTTC. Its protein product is CASGLGAGANNEQFF.

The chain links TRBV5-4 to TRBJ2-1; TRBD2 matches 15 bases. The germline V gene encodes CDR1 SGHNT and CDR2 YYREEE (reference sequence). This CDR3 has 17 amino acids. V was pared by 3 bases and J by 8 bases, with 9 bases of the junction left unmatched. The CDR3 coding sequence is TGTGCCAGCAGCTACAGGACTAGCGGGGGGGCTAAGGATGAGCAGTTCTTC. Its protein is CASSYRTSGGAKDEQFF.

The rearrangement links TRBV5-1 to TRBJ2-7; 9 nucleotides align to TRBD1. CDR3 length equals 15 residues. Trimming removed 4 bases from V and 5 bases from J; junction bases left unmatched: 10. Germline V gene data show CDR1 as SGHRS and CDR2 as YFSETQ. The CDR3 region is CASSNRDRESHEQYF. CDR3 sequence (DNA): TGCGCCAGCAGCAACCGGGACAGGGAGTCCCACGAGCAGTACTTC.

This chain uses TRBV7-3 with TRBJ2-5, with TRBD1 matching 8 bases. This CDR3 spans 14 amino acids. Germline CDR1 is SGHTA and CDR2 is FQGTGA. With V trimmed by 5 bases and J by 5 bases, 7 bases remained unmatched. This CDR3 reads CASSPQGVGETQYF. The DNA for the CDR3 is TGTGCCAGCAGCCCACAGGGGGTAGGGGAGACCCAGTACTTC.

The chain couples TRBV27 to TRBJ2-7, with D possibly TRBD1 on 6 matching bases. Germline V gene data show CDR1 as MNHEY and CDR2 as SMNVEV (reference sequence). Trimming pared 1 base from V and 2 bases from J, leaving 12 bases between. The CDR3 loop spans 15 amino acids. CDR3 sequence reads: CASSLFWDMTYEQYF. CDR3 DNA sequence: TGTGCCAGCAGTTTATTTTGGGACATGACCTACGAGCAGTACTTC.

The CDR3 is CASSTGGIRVYNEQFF. DNA for the CDR3: TGTGCCAGCAGCACCGGGGGCATCCGGGTTTACAATGAGCAGTTCTTC. The gene calls are TRBV5-4 and TRBJ2-1; D tentatively reads TRBD1 or TRBD2 (6 bases each). The V end lost 4 bases, the J end lost 4 bases, and 18 bases lay between the germline ends. The CDR3 is 16 amino acids. Germline V gene lookup returns CDR1 SGHNT and CDR2 YYREEE (reference sequence).

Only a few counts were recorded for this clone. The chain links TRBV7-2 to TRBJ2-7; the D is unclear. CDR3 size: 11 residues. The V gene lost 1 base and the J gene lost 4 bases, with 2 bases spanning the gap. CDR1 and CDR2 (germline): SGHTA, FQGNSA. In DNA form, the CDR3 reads TGTGCCAGCAGCTTAGAGTACGAGCAGTACTTC. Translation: CASSLEYEQYF.